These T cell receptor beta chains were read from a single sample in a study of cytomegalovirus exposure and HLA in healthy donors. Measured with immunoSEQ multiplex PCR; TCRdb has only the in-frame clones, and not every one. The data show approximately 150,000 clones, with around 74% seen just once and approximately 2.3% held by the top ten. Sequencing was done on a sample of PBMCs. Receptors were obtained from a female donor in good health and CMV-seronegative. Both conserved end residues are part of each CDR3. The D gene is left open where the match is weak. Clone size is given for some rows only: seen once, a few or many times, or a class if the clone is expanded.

TGCGCCAGCAGCTCCTTAGGGGGCGACACCGGGGAGCTGTTTTTT,CASSSLGGDTGELFF,TRBJ2-2,TRBV5-1,few,TRBD1
TGTGCCAGCAGCTTGAAGGGGGCGGCTGGCTACACCTTC,CASSLKGAAGYTF,TRBJ1-2,TRBV5-4,NA,TRBD1
TGTGCCAGCAGTTCCCTAGCGGGGTACAATGAGCAGTTCTTC,CASSSLAGYNEQFF,TRBJ2-1,TRBV28,NA,TRBD2
TGCGCCAGCAGGTGGCCCCCCCTAGCGGGAGAGACTCGGGATACGCAGTATTTT,CASRWPPLAGETRDTQYF,TRBJ2-3,TRBV5-1,NA,TRBD2
TGTGCCAGGGCCCCTAACTATGGCTACACCTTC,CARAPNYGYTF,TRBJ1-2,TRBV6-1,NA,NA
TGTGCCAGCAGCTTAGACGCCGGACAGTTCAACACTGAAGCTTTCTTT,CASSLDAGQFNTEAFF,TRBJ1-1,TRBV7-8,NA,NA
TGTGCCTGGAGACTTAAGACTAGTCCTTCCTACGAGCAGTACTTC,CAWRLKTSPSYEQYF,TRBJ2-7,TRBV30,NA,NA
TGTGCCAGCAGCCCCCTTGGCGGGAGTCAAATGAATGAGCAGTTCTTC,CASSPLGGSQMNEQFF,TRBJ2-1,TRBV5-4,few,TRBD2
TGTGCCAGCACCCGACTAGCGGGAAGGGACAATGAGCAGTTCTTC,CASTRLAGRDNEQFF,TRBJ2-1,TRBV4-2,NA,TRBD2
TGCGCCAGCAGCCGGGACAGGGTGGGCAATCAGCCCCAGCATTTT,CASSRDRVGNQPQHF,TRBJ1-5,TRBV4-3,NA,TRBD1
TGTGCCAGCAGCCTACAGATCTACGAGCAGTACTTC,CASSLQIYEQYF,TRBJ2-7,TRBV7-2,NA,NA
TGTGCCATCAGTGAGGGACTAGAATCCTACAATGAGCAGTTCTTC,CAISEGLESYNEQFF,TRBJ2-1,TRBV10-3,NA,TRBD2
TGTGCCAGCTCACCAATCCAGGGGACCTATGGCTACACCTTC,CASSPIQGTYGYTF,TRBJ1-2,TRBV18,NA,NA
TGCGCCAGCAGCCTGGACAGGGGGCCGAAGAACACTGAAGCTTTCTTT,CASSLDRGPKNTEAFF,TRBJ1-1,TRBV5-1,NA,TRBD1
TGTGCCAGCAGTGCGGCCGACAGGGGAAGTATCCACTATGGCTACACCTTC,CASSAADRGSIHYGYTF,TRBJ1-2,TRBV27,NA,TRBD1
TGTGCCAGCAGCTTTCGGCTAAGGAGCGATCTACCCCCTGGTACCGGGGAGCTGTTTTTT,CASSFRLRSDLPPGTGELFF,TRBJ2-2,TRBV5-4,few,NA
TGTGCCAGCAGTGACGCTACAGGGCCTCAGCAAGGAGAGGTCTACGAGCAGTACTTC,CASSDATGPQQGEVYEQYF,TRBJ2-7,TRBV6-4,NA,NA
TGCGCCAGCAGCCAAGAACCCCAGGCGGGCTATGGCTACACCTTC,CASSQEPQAGYGYTF,TRBJ1-2,TRBV4-3,NA,NA
TGTGCCAGCTCCGGGAGGGCCCTGGAGACCCAGTACTTC,CASSGRALETQYF,TRBJ2-5,TRBV28,NA,TRBD2
TGTGCCAGCAGCTTGTGGACAGGGGCCCCCTTGGAAGCTTTCTTT,CASSLWTGAPLEAFF,TRBJ1-1,TRBV5-6,NA,TRBD1
TGTGCCAGCAGTAACAGGCTGAACACTGAAGCTTTCTTT,CASSNRLNTEAFF,TRBJ1-1,TRBV7-2,NA,NA
TGTGCCGGAGAGGGTAGTACCGCTGAAGCTTTCTTT,CAGEGSTAEAFF,TRBJ1-1,TRBV30,NA,NA
TGTGCCAGCAGCTTAGGGTGGACAGGGACCAATGAGCAGTTCTTC,CASSLGWTGTNEQFF,TRBJ2-1,TRBV11-3,NA,TRBD1
TGTGCCAGCAGTTTATTGCTTCGAGGGGGCAGGCCCCTTGAAGCTTTCTTT,CASSLLLRGGRPLEAFF,TRBJ1-1,TRBV27,NA,TRBD1
TGCGCCAGCAGCTCTAGGACAGGGGGAGACACTGAAGCTTTCTTT,CASSSRTGGDTEAFF,TRBJ1-1,TRBV5-1,NA,TRBD1
TGTGCCAGCAGTGAACGGGGACAGGGGCAAACGAGTCAGCCCCAGCATTTT,CASSERGQGQTSQPQHF,TRBJ1-5,TRBV6-1,NA,TRBD1
TGTGCCAGCAGCCACGCTACCCCGGGGACGGGAGGCAATCAGCCCCAGCATTTT,CASSHATPGTGGNQPQHF,TRBJ1-5,TRBV7-2,NA,NA
TGTGCCTGGAGTCCGGGGGAACAGGGGGACCCTGGGGAGCAGTACTTC,CAWSPGEQGDPGEQYF,TRBJ2-7,TRBV30,NA,TRBD1
TGTGCCAGCAGTTTGCTGACAGGGGGCACAGATACGCAGTATTTT,CASSLLTGGTDTQYF,TRBJ2-3,TRBV28,once,TRBD1
TGCGCCAGCAGCCAACAGGTGAACACTGAAGCTTTCTTT,CASSQQVNTEAFF,TRBJ1-1,TRBV5-1,NA,NA
TGTGCCAGCTCACCAATGCCCAGGGGAGACAACAATGAGCAGTTCTTC,CASSPMPRGDNNEQFF,TRBJ2-1,TRBV18,NA,NA
TGTGCCTGGAGTGTACTGTCCCGGCGGGAAGCTTTCTTT,CAWSVLSRREAFF,TRBJ1-1,TRBV30,NA,NA
TGTGCCAGCAGCGGTTTGGACAGGGACAATGAGCAGTTCTTC,CASSGLDRDNEQFF,TRBJ2-1,TRBV9,NA,TRBD1
TGTGCCAGCAGTGTCGAACAGGGGACCCCCTACGAGCAGTACTTC,CASSVEQGTPYEQYF,TRBJ2-7,TRBV6-1,NA,TRBD1
TGTGCCAGCAGTCAGGGGCAGGGAAGGCAGCCCCAGCATTTT,CASSQGQGRQPQHF,TRBJ1-5,TRBV28,NA,NA
TGTGCCAGCAGGGGGGCGGGAGACGAGACCCAGTACTTC,CASRGAGDETQYF,TRBJ2-5,TRBV7-3,NA,NA
TGTGCCAGCAGGCAGTTGATAATTTATAATTCACCCCTCCACTTT,CASRQLIIYNSPLHF,TRBJ1-6,TRBV2,NA,NA
TGCGCCAGCAGCTTGGGTGAGGAGGGGGAGCTGTTTTTT,CASSLGEEGELFF,TRBJ2-2,TRBV5-1,NA,NA
TGTGCCAGCACCTTTCTGACTAGCGGGAGGGCCGCTGGGGCCAACGTCCTGACTTTC,CASTFLTSGRAAGANVLTF,TRBJ2-6,TRBV27,NA,TRBD2
TGTGCCAGCAGGCAACAGGTCTATGGCTACACCTTC,CASRQQVYGYTF,TRBJ1-2,TRBV6-4,NA,NA
TGTTCCAGCAGCCAAGGGACTAGCGGCTTCGATGAGCAGTTCTTC,CSSSQGTSGFDEQFF,TRBJ2-1,TRBV7-9,NA,TRBD2
TGTGCCAGCAGCGCGGGACAGAACCACGAGCAGTACTTC,CASSAGQNHEQYF,TRBJ2-7,TRBV5-5,NA,NA
TGTGCCATCAGTGAGGGGGGCAGCTCCTACGAGCAGTACTTC,CAISEGGSSYEQYF,TRBJ2-7,TRBV10-3,NA,NA
TGTGCCAGTAGTATAGGGACTAGCGGGGGCACAGATACGCAGTATTTT,CASSIGTSGGTDTQYF,TRBJ2-3,TRBV19,NA,TRBD2
TGTGCCAGTACCACGGACAGATCCTTTAGAGCAAACACCATATATTTT,CASTTDRSFRANTIYF,TRBJ1-3,TRBV19,NA,NA
TGCGCCAGCAGCTTGGAAGGGCGGGAGCACAATGAGCAGTTCTTC,CASSLEGREHNEQFF,TRBJ2-1,TRBV5-1,few,TRBD2
TGTGCCAGCAGACCCGGGTCCCACTACGAGCAGTACTTC,CASRPGSHYEQYF,TRBJ2-7,TRBV6-5,NA,NA
TGTGCCAGCAGCTCAATAATAGCGGAGGATGGGGCCAACGTCCTGACTTTC,CASSSIIAEDGANVLTF,TRBJ2-6,TRBV11-2,NA,NA
TGTGCCAGCAGCAGCCGACAGACTGAAGCTTTCTTT,CASSSRQTEAFF,TRBJ1-1,TRBV4-2,NA,NA
TGTGCCAGTAGTATGCAGGCAGGGACCTACGAGCAGTACTTC,CASSMQAGTYEQYF,TRBJ2-7,TRBV19,NA,NA
TGTGCCTGGAGTCAGGGGAATACCTACGAGCAGTACTTC,CAWSQGNTYEQYF,TRBJ2-7,TRBV30,NA,NA
TGTGCCAGTATCCCGGACAGGGCCGGAAACACCATATACTTT,CASIPDRAGNTIYF,TRBJ1-3,TRBV19,NA,TRBD1
TGTGCCAGCAGCTTAGCGACACTTTCCACCTACAATGAGCAGTTCTTC,CASSLATLSTYNEQFF,TRBJ2-1,TRBV7-8,once,NA
TGTGCCAGCAGCAAAGGACAGGGGGGCGTCTACGAGCAGTACTTC,CASSKGQGGVYEQYF,TRBJ2-7,TRBV2,once,TRBD1
TGTGCCAGCAGCGCGGACAGGGGACCCTACGAGCAGTACTTC,CASSADRGPYEQYF,TRBJ2-7,TRBV7-6,NA,TRBD1
TGCGCCAGCAGCCAAGACGCGACTAGCGGGGTGGAGACCCAGTACTTC,CASSQDATSGVETQYF,TRBJ2-5,TRBV4-1,few,TRBD2
TGTGCCAGCAGCTTAGGCGGGAGGAGGGATACGCAGTATTTT,CASSLGGRRDTQYF,TRBJ2-3,TRBV11-3,NA,TRBD2
TGCAGCGTTGTGCCGGCGGGTAGTTCTGGAAACACCATATATTTT,CSVVPAGSSGNTIYF,TRBJ1-3,TRBV29-1,NA,NA
TGTGCCAGCAGAGGAGGACGAGCCTACGAGCAGTACTTC,CASRGGRAYEQYF,TRBJ2-7,TRBV7-9,NA,NA
TGTGCCTGGACGTGGGGCCCTGCTTATGGCTACACCTTC,CAWTWGPAYGYTF,TRBJ1-2,TRBV30,NA,NA